The present T cell receptor beta chain was sequenced within a study of blood T cell repertoires in COVID-19. Turning to the study itself: Samples taken during acute and convalescent COVID-19 were collected in the United States, Italy and Spain.

V was cut by 0 bases and J by 4 bases, with 10 bases left in between. The germline V gene encodes CDR1 KGHSH and CDR2 LQKENI. The CDR3 spans 14 residues. Repertoires were generated with immunoSEQ multiplex PCR, while TCRdb's copy carries only in-frame clones and drops some. This table has over 150,000 clones, roughly four fifths appearing once. This clone was observed a single time. The rearrangement joins TRBV18 to TRBJ2-7; tentative D call: TRBD2 (6 bases). The TCR was taken from a man older than 75 with acute or convalescent COVID-19. The material sequenced was peripheral blood. CDR3 sequence (DNA): TGTGCCAGCTCACCACCGCCAGGGACTTACGAGCAGTACTTC. It is translated as CASSPPPGTYEQYF.